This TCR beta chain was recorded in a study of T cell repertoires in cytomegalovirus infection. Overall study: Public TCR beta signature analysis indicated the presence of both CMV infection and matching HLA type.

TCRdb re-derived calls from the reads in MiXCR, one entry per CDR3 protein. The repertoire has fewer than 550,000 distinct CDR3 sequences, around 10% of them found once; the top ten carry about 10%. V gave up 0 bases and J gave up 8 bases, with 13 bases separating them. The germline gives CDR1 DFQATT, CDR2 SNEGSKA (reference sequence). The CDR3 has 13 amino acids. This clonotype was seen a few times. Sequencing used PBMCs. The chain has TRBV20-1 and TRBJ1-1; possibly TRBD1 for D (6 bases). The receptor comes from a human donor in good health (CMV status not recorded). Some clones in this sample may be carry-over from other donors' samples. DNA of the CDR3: TGCAGTGCTAGAGATCGAAAGGACAGAGAAGCTTTCTTT. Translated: CSARDRKDREAFF.